The following is a T cell receptor (beta chain) sequence with its context. The data derive from a study of T cell changes during pregnancy in multiple sclerosis. The method was immunoSEQ multiplex PCR; TCRdb's version includes in-frame clones alone and lacks a portion of them. The sample carries over 100,000 clones, roughly 92% recorded once. The clonotype was recovered from a female donor with multiple sclerosis, enrolled in a pregnancy study. The sequenced sample was peripheral blood, obtained in the third trimester of pregnancy.

CDR3 amino acids: CASSLQGQNTEAFF. DNA for the CDR3: TGTGCCAGCAGCTTACAGGGTCAGAACACTGAAGCTTTCTTT. The V call is TRBV13, the J call TRBJ1-1, with a weak D call TRBD1 (5 bases). V was shortened by 2 bases and J by 1 base, with 8 bases between the two germline ends. Per the germline V gene, CDR1 is PRHDT and CDR2 is FYEKMQ (reference sequence). This CDR3 region has 14 residues.